In its sample, the clone carrying this T cell receptor beta chain was seen a few times. Antigen specificity is unknown. The sample is drawn from a study of vaccination and CD4 T cells after COVID-19. Study at large: Overlapping spike peptides from SARS-CoV-2, HCoV-NL63, HCoV-OC43 and HCoV-229E served to stimulate the cells. Notes on the study in general: Of the reactive clones in convalescent patients, a median around 83% showed up only post-vaccination.

Cultured CD4+ T-cell DNA underwent Oncomine TCR Beta short-read sequencing. MiXCR, applied by TCRdb to the PCR reads, yields one record per CDR3 protein. The repertoire holds under 20,000 distinct CDR3 sequences, with roughly 31% as singletons. Noted treatment: roughly 10-day PBMC culture with coronavirus spike peptide pools or control peptides (ViraFEST assay). Trimming stripped 3 bases from V and 8 bases from J, with 11 bases between. Germline CDR1 MRHNA, CDR2 SNTAGT. The CDR3 runs to 13 residues. The origin of this receptor is a human donor with COVID-19. The source material was cultured CD4+ T cells from blood. The chain joins TRBV6-4 to TRBJ1-5; TRBD1 might be the D (5 bases). Here the CDR3 reads CASSEDSVEPQHF. The CDR3 DNA sequence: TGTGCCAGCAGTGAAGACAGTGTAGAGCCCCAGCATTTT.